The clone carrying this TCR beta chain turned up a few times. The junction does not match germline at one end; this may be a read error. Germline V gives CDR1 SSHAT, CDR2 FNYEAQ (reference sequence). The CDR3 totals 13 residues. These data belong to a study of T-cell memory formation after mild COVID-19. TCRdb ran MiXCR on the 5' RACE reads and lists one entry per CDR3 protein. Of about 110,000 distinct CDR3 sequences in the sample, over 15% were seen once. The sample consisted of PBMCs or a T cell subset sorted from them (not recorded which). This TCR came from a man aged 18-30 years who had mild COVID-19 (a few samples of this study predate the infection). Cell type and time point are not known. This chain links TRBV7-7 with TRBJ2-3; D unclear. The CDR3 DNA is TGTGCTAGCAGCTTCCTAGGGACAGATACGCAGTATTTT. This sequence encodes CASSFLGTDTQYF.